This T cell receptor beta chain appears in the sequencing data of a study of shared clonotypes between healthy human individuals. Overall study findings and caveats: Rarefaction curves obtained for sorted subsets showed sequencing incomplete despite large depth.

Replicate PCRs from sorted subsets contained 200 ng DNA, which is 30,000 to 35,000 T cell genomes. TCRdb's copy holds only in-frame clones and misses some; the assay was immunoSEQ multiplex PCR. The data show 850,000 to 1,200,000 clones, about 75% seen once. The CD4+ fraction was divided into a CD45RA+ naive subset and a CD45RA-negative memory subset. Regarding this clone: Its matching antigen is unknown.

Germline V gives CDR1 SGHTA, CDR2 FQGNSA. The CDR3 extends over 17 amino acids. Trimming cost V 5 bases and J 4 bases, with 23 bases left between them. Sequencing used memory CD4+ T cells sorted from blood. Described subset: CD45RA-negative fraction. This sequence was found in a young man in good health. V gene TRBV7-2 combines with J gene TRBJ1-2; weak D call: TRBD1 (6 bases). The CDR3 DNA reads TGTGCCAGCAGCCGACAACAAGAGGGGGGGCAAGGCTATGGCTACACCTTC. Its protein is CASSRQQEGGQGYGYTF.